This T cell receptor beta chain emerged from a study of T cell responses to AZD1222 COVID-19 vaccine (dated by TCRdb to the early 2020s). For the study in its entirety: Because spike-specific TCR depth and breadth did not differ between the two schedules, AZD1222 recipients who got a second dose at roughly 4 weeks were pooled with those who got a second dose at roughly 12 weeks. Trial participants were enrolled by age into subgroups of 18-55, 56-69 and 70-plus years, and around 150, 28 and 57 TCR-sequenced participants, respectively, were included in these subgroups. TCR sequencing was performed for roughly 240 trial participants, of whom 207 were given two doses of AZD1222 and around 25 were given two doses of MenACWY control vaccine. Overall study results and their limits: Most participants were white British and females outnumbered males, and the authors suggested that clonal diversity may have been underestimated. Because no day 14 peak-response samples were available, the repertoires could be characterized only after the peak T cell response. The vaccine-associated CD4 TCRs covered the entire spike protein, and the dominant responses fell in regions 160-218 and 743-854. Reportedly, close to half of the unique spike-specific TCRs recognized epitopes lying outside the regions that are mutated in the B.1.351 and B.1.1.7 variants. Conclusions about previously exposed vaccinees are limited, since just five to seven AZD1222 recipients were seropositive for SARS-CoV-2 at baseline. Spike-specific TCR breadth and depth rose significantly after two AZD1222 doses compared with day 0 and with MenACWY recipients. The 56-69-year group was small, and its depth increase did not reach significance, likely because of low power.

The CDR3 regions of human TCRbeta chains were analyzed by immunosequencing. From the authors' description of their analysis: TCRs in the repertoires were compared against a reference library of SARS-CoV-2-specific TCRs that had been generated with the MIRA antigen-specificity platform. Breadth was defined as the fraction of unique TCRs that were SARS-CoV-2-associated, and depth was defined as the fraction of total T cells that were SARS-CoV-2-associated. Using the MIRA data, every spike-specific TCR was mapped to the spike region that the TCR reacted to and assigned to either a CD4 or a CD8 class. Log10-transformed breadth and depth values were compared by one-way ANOVA with Sidak's multiple comparisons tests. Sourced from immuneACCESS, this table was stored by TCRdb with only in-frame sequences that have V and J called. A share of the clones is absent; for the studies checked, an unresolved V gene accounts for under half, and the remainder has no known explanation. V and J calls and clone size are given by that table; D and trimming were obtained from the DNA. The table for this sample lists 130,000 or so clones; 85% to 95% of them were counted only once. Of the sample, around 7% is held by the ten largest clones.

Reading from cysteine to phenylalanine, the CDR3 counts 18 amino acids. The retained sequence is limited to the CDR3, 54 bases, with the frame set at the first base. After removal of 5 bases from V and 5 bases from J, the junction retains 18 bases not matched to a gene. CDR1 and CDR2 are drawn from the germline V gene: MGHDK, SYGVNS. In regard to this clone: The antigen it binds to is not known. No clone much larger than this one lies a single base away; base qualities are absent.

The sample's time point label, in plain terms: baseline before first vaccination. Samples from vaccinated people were obtained from the UK trials COV001 and COV002, which included a single-blind randomized controlled phase 2/3 trial of AZD1222 (ChAdOx1 nCoV-19) in healthy adults. For TCRbeta chain sequencing, PBMC samples were collected from trial participants at day 0 and at day 28 after the second dose. The receptor chain draws on TRBV25-1 and TRBJ2-5; 9 central bases correspond to TRBD1. The receptor was derived from an adult in good health. The source was peripheral blood, collected on day 0 of AZD1222 vaccination. CDR3 protein: CASSPQKRTGVSGETQYF. The nucleotide sequence is given as TGTGCCAGCAGTCCTCAGAAACGGACAGGGGTCTCGGGGGAGACCCAGTACTTC.